These 6 T cell receptor beta chains originate from one sample sequenced in a study of cytomegalovirus exposure and HLA in healthy donors. The primer mix had 60 Vbeta and 13 Jbeta primers. Measured with immunoSEQ multiplex PCR; TCRdb has only the in-frame clones, and not every one. Of about 200,000 clones listed, 60% to 85% are singletons. Sequenced material: PBMCs. The receptors were sampled from a girl between 10 and 17 years old in good health and CMV-seropositive.

The V and J genes are TRBV19 and TRBJ1-5; D gene uncertain. V was pared by 1 base and J by 0 bases, with 7 bases between. The CDR3 loop spans 15 amino acids. CDR1 and CDR2 (germline): LNHDA, SQIVND (reference sequence). The CDR3 reads CASSIGRISNQPQHF. DNA of the CDR3: TGTGCCAGTAGTATAGGGCGGATTAGCAATCAGCCCCAGCATTTT.

J is TRBJ1-1 and V is TRBV18, with a possible D match to TRBD1 (5 bases). Germline CDR1 and CDR2: KGHSH and LQKENI. The CDR3 is made up of 15 amino acids. The germline V and J ends were trimmed by 0 bases and 6 bases, with 14 bases remaining between them. The CDR3 DNA follows: TGTGCCAGCTCACCACCGGGGCAGGTTGGGGCTGAAGCTTTCTTT. This gives the protein CASSPPGQVGAEAFF. The whole variable domain, remainder taken from reference TRBV18 and TRBJ1-1, is NAGVMQNPRHLVRRRGQEARLRCSPMKGHSHVYWYRQLPEEGLKFMVYLQKENIIDESGMPKERFSAEFPKEGPSILRIQQVVRGDSAAYFCASSPPGQVGAEAFFGQGTRLTVV.

The rearrangement uses TRBV4-3 and TRBJ1-4; no reliable D call. The CDR3 contains 15 residues. Trimming shortened V by 1 base and J by 7 bases, and 13 bases separated the two germline ends. Germline CDR1 reads LGHNA; CDR2 reads YSLEER. The CDR3 is CASSQAGGSGEKLFF. CDR3 nucleotide sequence: TGCGCCAGCAGCCAAGCGGGAGGGAGCGGTGAAAAACTGTTTTTT.

The chain recombines TRBV19 with TRBJ1-1, with 8 bases that match TRBD1. CDR1 and CDR2 (germline): LNHDA, SQIVND (reference sequence). The J segment lost 0 bases and the V segment lost 4 bases, leaving 4 bases of the junction unmatched. The CDR3 length is 15 residues. The CDR3 bases are TGTGCCAGTAGTAAGAGACAGGGGCTGAACACTGAAGCTTTCTTT. Translating gives CASSKRQGLNTEAFF.

In this sample, this clone turned up a few times. The rearrangement joins TRBV6-1 to TRBJ2-4, with unresolved D. Trimming stripped 5 bases from V and 0 bases from J, with 8 bases between. The CDR3 spans 14 residues. CDR1 MNHNS and CDR2 SASEGT come from the germline V gene. The CDR3 is CASSPLVAKNIQYF. The CDR3 DNA reads TGTGCCAGCAGTCCCCTAGTAGCCAAAAACATTCAGTACTTC.

The chain has TRBV5-3 and TRBJ2-7; 12 positions agree with TRBD1. TRBV5-3 is an ORF, and what it does is uncertain. The CDR3 is made up of 16 amino acids. Unmatched junction bases numbered 5, after V lost 0 bases and J lost 4 bases. The CDR3 here is CARSLVGTGGGYEQYF. For the CDR3, the DNA is TGTGCCAGAAGCTTGGTAGGGACAGGGGGCGGGTACGAGCAGTACTTC.